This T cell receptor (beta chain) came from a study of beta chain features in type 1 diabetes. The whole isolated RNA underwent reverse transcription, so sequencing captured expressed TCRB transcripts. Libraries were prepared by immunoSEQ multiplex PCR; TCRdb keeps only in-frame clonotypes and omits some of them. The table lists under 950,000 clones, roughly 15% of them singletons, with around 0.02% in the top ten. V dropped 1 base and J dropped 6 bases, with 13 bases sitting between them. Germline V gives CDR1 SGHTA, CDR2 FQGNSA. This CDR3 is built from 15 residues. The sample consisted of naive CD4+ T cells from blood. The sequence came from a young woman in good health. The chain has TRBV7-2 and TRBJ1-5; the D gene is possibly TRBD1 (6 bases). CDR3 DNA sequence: TGTGCCAGCAGCTTAGATTTCAGGGGCCCTCAGCCCCAGCATTTT. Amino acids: CASSLDFRGPQPQHF.